These 18 T cell receptor beta chains originate from one sample sequenced in a study of blood T cell repertoires in COVID-19. TCRdb's table, derived via immunoSEQ multiplex PCR, lists solely in-frame clones and lacks some. Here the sample spans 90,000 to 120,000 clones, around 80% being singletons. The sequenced sample was peripheral blood. All receptors derive from a man aged 65-85 years with acute or convalescent COVID-19.

This sequence joins TRBV7-9 and TRBJ1-2, with 8 bases identical to TRBD1. The CDR3 covers 14 residues. Trimming at V came to 4 bases and at J to 4 bases, leaving 5 bases not matched to a gene. Per the germline V gene, CDR1 is SEHNR and CDR2 is FQNEAQ (reference sequence). The CDR3 is CASSSDRVGYGYTF. Written as DNA, the CDR3 is TGTGCCAGCAGCTCGGACAGGGTGGGCTATGGCTACACCTTC. Full variable domain (remainder filled in from reference TRBV7-9 and TRBJ1-2): DTGVSQNPRHKITKRGQNVTFRCDPISEHNRLYWYRQTLGQGPEFLTYFQNEAQLEKSRLLSDRFSAERPKGSFSTLEIQRTEQGDSAMYLCASSSDRVGYGYTFGSGTRLTVV.

V gene TRBV7-8 combines with J gene TRBJ2-5; possible D gene TRBD1, 6 bases. The CDR3 runs to 13 residues. The V end lost 3 bases, the J end lost 3 bases, and 8 bases lay between the germline ends. Germline V CDR1 and CDR2: SGHVS, FQNEAQ. CDR3 residues: CASSFRTEETQYF. The CDR3 nucleotides are TGTGCCAGCAGCTTCCGGACAGAAGAGACCCAGTACTTC.

The rearrangement links TRBV6-2 or TRBV6-3 to TRBJ2-2, with TRBD2 matching 12 bases. V dropped 0 bases and J dropped 0; count of bases not matched to a gene: 8. Germline V gives CDR1 MNHEY, CDR2 SVGEGT. The CDR3 is 20 residues long. In DNA, the CDR3 is TGTGCCAGCAGTTACTCATTCGGACTAGCGGGGTTTACGAACACCGGGGAGCTGTTTTTT. Encoded protein: CASSYSFGLAGFTNTGELFF.

This clone appeared once. The V call is TRBV6-5, the J call TRBJ2-3; TRBD1 is a possible D gene (6 bases). Germline CDR1 MNHEY, CDR2 SVGAGI. V was cut by 6 bases and J by 2 bases, with 12 bases left in between. This CDR3 region has 14 residues. The CDR3 protein is CASREDRYTDTQYF. CDR3 sequence (DNA): TGTGCCAGCAGGGAGGACAGATACACAGATACGCAGTATTTT.

This clone was observed a single time. The chain links TRBV6-6 to TRBJ1-5; 8 bases match TRBD1. The CDR3 contains 16 residues. Trimming took 7 bases from V and 4 from J; bases not matched to a gene: 12. Germline V gives CDR1 MNHNY, CDR2 SVGAGI (reference sequence). The DNA for the CDR3 is TGTGCCAGCATAAGACAGGGGAACGTGTTGAATCAGCCCCAGCATTTT. Protein product: CASIRQGNVLNQPQHF.

The chain combines TRBV9 with TRBJ1-1; maybe TRBD1 (5 bases). This CDR3 has 16 residues. In germline, CDR1 is SGDLS, CDR2 YYNGEE. Trimming took off 3 bases at V and 8 bases at J, with 23 bases between the two ends. The CDR3 spells CASSAQPGRTGEEAFF. CDR3 in DNA: TGTGCCAGCAGCGCTCAACCCGGACGAACGGGGGAGGAAGCTTTCTTT.

The chain couples TRBV2 to TRBJ2-5, with 9 bases that match TRBD2. There are 15 residues in the CDR3. V trimming: 1 base; J trimming: 0 bases; junction bases outside the gene matches: 0. CDR1 is SNHLY, CDR2 FYNNEI, per germline. The CDR3 is CASSEGLADQETQYF. CDR3 coding DNA: TGTGCCAGCAGTGAAGGACTAGCGGACCAAGAGACCCAGTACTTC.

This clone has more than one count but fewer than ten. The gene calls are TRBV18 and TRBJ1-6; 7 nucleotides align to TRBD1. V gave up 0 bases and J gave up 5 bases; unmatched junction bases: 1. The CDR3 spans 15 residues. The germline V gene encodes CDR1 KGHSH and CDR2 LQKENI. CDR3 sequence reads: CASSPPDRDNSPLHF. In DNA, the CDR3 is TGTGCCAGCTCACCACCCGACAGGGATAATTCACCCCTCCACTTT.

This clone appeared a few times. V is TRBV19 and J is TRBJ1-2; 7 bases align to TRBD1. V was pared by 7 bases and J by 4 bases, with 3 bases of the junction left unmatched. This CDR3 contains 12 residues. Germline-derived CDR1 and CDR2 are LNHDA and SQIVND (reference sequence). CDR3 nucleotides: TGTGCCAGTACAGACAGGGCCTATGGCTACACCTTC. Protein product: CASTDRAYGYTF.

The chain recombines TRBV10-2 with TRBJ1-5, with D tentatively TRBD1 (5 bases). This CDR3 spans 18 amino acids. Looked up from germline, CDR1 is WSHSY and CDR2 is SAAADI. V lost 4 bases, J lost 0 bases, and 19 bases lay in between. The CDR3 spells CASSVQGTLGSSNQPQHF. CDR3 in DNA: TGCGCCAGCAGTGTCCAGGGAACTTTAGGGTCTAGCAATCAGCCCCAGCATTTT.

The chain couples TRBV7-2 to TRBJ1-1; 7 bases are shared with TRBD1. The germline CDR1 and CDR2 sequences are SGHTA and FQGNSA. The CDR3 totals 14 residues. J lost 1 base, V lost 5 bases, and 4 bases had no gene match. In DNA form, the CDR3 reads TGTGCCAGCAGCCGCGGACAGGAGAACACTGAAGCTTTCTTT. Amino acid sequence: CASSRGQENTEAFF.

This sequence joins TRBV5-1 and TRBJ2-2, with TRBD2 identical over 11 bases. Per germline, CDR1 SGHRS and CDR2 YFSETQ. The CDR3 has 17 amino acids. Germline trimming cut 4 bases from V and 2 bases from J; bases unmatched to any gene: 7. In DNA, the CDR3 is TGCGCCAGCAGCACATGGACTAGCGGGTTAAACACCGGGGAGCTGTTTTTT. It encodes CASSTWTSGLNTGELFF.

The rearrangement uses TRBV5-1 and TRBJ1-6, with a tentative D call TRBD1 (6 bases). The germline CDR1 and CDR2 sequences are SGHRS and YFSETQ. This CDR3 is 14 amino acids long. Between the trimmed V and J ends, which lost 0 bases and 8 bases, there was a span of 9 bases. CDR3 residues: CASSLDRVDSPLHF. The CDR3 nucleotides are TGCGCCAGCAGCTTGGACAGGGTGGATTCACCCCTCCACTTT. Looking up the rest from reference TRBV5-1 and TRBJ1-6 gives the full variable domain: KAGVTQTPRYLIKTRGQQVTLSCSPISGHRSVSWYQQTPGQGLQFLFEYFSETQRNKGNFPGRFSGRQFSNSRSEMNVSTLELGDSALYLCASSLDRVDSPLHFGNGTRLTVT.

This CDR3 reads CASSRTGVPINEKLFF. The DNA for the CDR3 is TGTGCCAGTAGTCGGACAGGGGTTCCTATTAATGAAAAACTGTTTTTT. The chain has TRBV19 and TRBJ1-4; 9 bases match TRBD1. V gave up 5 bases and J gave up 4 bases; unmatched junction bases: 8. The V gene's germline CDR1 is LNHDA and CDR2 SQIVND (reference sequence). The CDR3 has 16 residues.

This chain links TRBV6-5 with TRBJ2-4; D perhaps matches TRBD2 (6 bases). Germline V gene lookup returns CDR1 MNHEY and CDR2 SVGAGI. Trimming removed 6 bases at V and 9 bases at J, with 18 bases between. The CDR3 is made up of 14 amino acids. The CDR3 DNA follows: TGTGCCAGCAGGGAGACGGGGGAGCGAAGCATTCAGTACTTC. Protein product: CASRETGERSIQYF.

V usage is TRBV12-3 or TRBV12-4 and J usage is TRBJ1-4, with D perhaps matching TRBD1 (5 bases). This CDR3 spans 11 amino acids. Between the trimmed V and J ends, which lost 4 bases and 10 bases, there was a span of 7 bases. CDR3: CASSSRGKLFF. CDR3 bases: TGTGCCAGCAGTTCAAGGGGAAAACTGTTTTTT.

The chain recombines TRBV10-2 with TRBJ2-7, with D unresolved. Between the trimmed V and J ends, which lost 6 bases and 2 bases, there was a span of 8 bases. The CDR3 loop spans 12 amino acids. The germline V gene has CDR1 WSHSY and CDR2 SAAADI. In DNA, the CDR3 is TGCGCCAGCAGGACTGAACCCTACGAGCAGTACTTC. This sequence encodes CASRTEPYEQYF.

The V gene is TRBV2, the J gene TRBJ2-3; 9 bases are a match to TRBD1. CDR3 length: 12 residues. V trimming: 6 bases; J trimming: 5 bases; junction bases outside the gene matches: 0. From germline, CDR1 is SNHLY and CDR2 FYNNEI. CDR3 coding DNA: TGTGCCAGCAGGGACAGGGGAGATACGCAGTATTTT. Translated, it gives CASRDRGDTQYF. The complete variable domain, with remaining parts taken from reference TRBV2 and TRBJ2-3, reads EPEVTQTPSHQVTQMGQEVILRCVPISNHLYFYWYRQILGQKVEFLVSFYNNEISEKSEIFDDQFSVERPDGSNFTLKIRSTKLEDSAMYFCASRDRGDTQYFGPGTRLTVL.